A selection of T cell receptor beta chains follows, all from one sample in a study of T-cell memory formation after mild COVID-19. TCRdb recomputed calls from the 5' RACE reads with MiXCR, one row per CDR3 protein. The repertoire has fewer than 300,000 distinct CDR3 sequences, around 17% of them found once; the top ten carry 20% to 25%. The material sequenced was PBMCs or a T cell subset sorted from them (not recorded which). The source is a man between 18 and 29 years old who had mild COVID-19 (a few samples of this study predate the infection). Cell type and time point are not known. CDR3s include the opening cysteine and the closing phenylalanine or tryptophan. Fields, in order: CDR3 protein, CDR3 DNA, J gene, D gene, clone size, V gene. The D gene is left open where the match is weak. A row's size may be missing; if present it is once, few, many or a size class.

CASSRTSSNTGELFF	TGTGCCAGCAGCAGAACTAGCTCTAACACCGGGGAGCTGTTTTTT	TRBJ2-2	.	many	TRBV11-2
CASSLDSGTSPLHF	TGTGCCAGCAGTTTAGATTCAGGGACCTCACCCCTCCACTTT	TRBJ1-6	.	.	TRBV12-3/TRBV12-4
CSASGVRGLHEQFF	TGCAGTGCTAGCGGGGTCCGGGGGCTTCATGAGCAGTTCTTC	TRBJ2-1	.	few	TRBV20-1
CSAAGGIQFF	TGCAGTGCTGCGGGGGGGATTCAGTTCTTC	TRBJ2-1	TRBD2	few	TRBV20-1
CSVGAGVGGETQYF	TGCAGCGTTGGAGCGGGAGTCGGGGGAGAGACCCAGTACTTC	TRBJ2-5	TRBD2	few	TRBV29-1
CASSYRAGTSPNVDTEAFF	TGCGCCAGCAGCTACAGAGCGGGGACCTCTCCCAACGTGGACACTGAAGCTTTCTTT	TRBJ1-1	.	few	TRBV4-1
CASSFAWSVSDTQYF	TGCGCCAGCAGCTTCGCCTGGAGTGTTTCAGATACGCAGTATTTT	TRBJ2-3	.	.	TRBV4-3
CASSSAGGSYEQYF	TGTGCCAGCAGCTCGGCGGGGGGGTCCTACGAGCAGTACTTC	TRBJ2-7	TRBD2	few	TRBV5-4
CASSLGVAGSSSTDTQYF	TGCGCCAGCAGCTTGGGGGTAGCGGGGAGCTCAAGCACAGATACGCAGTATTTT	TRBJ2-3	TRBD2	.	TRBV5-1
CASSQMASGANEQFF	TGTGCCAGCAGCCAAATGGCTAGCGGTGCCAATGAGCAGTTCTTC	TRBJ2-1	TRBD2	few	TRBV3-1
CASSASGGLGAFF	TGCGCCAGCAGCGCCTCAGGGGGATTGGGAGCTTTCTTT	TRBJ1-1	TRBD1	few	TRBV5-1
CASSQDHSPIRADTQYF	TGCGCCAGCAGCCAAGATCACTCGCCCATCAGAGCAGATACGCAGTATTTT	TRBJ2-3	.	few	TRBV4-3
CASSTRSGGAYEQYF	TGTGCCAGCAGTACTCGGTCAGGGGGAGCCTACGAGCAGTACTTC	TRBJ2-7	TRBD1	.	TRBV12-3/TRBV12-4
CASSSLSTGVDYEQYF	TGTGCCAGCAGTAGCCTCTCGACAGGGGTAGACTACGAGCAGTACTTC	TRBJ2-7	TRBD1	.	TRBV12-3/TRBV12-4
CASSPHVAGGTTDTQYF	TGTGCCAGCTCACCACACGTAGCAGGAGGGACCACAGATACGCAGTATTTT	TRBJ2-3	.	many	TRBV18
CASSPGLDFTETQYF	TGCGCCAGCAGCCCGGGACTAGATTTTACAGAGACCCAGTACTTC	TRBJ2-5	TRBD2	few	TRBV5-1
CSVSWGVVTGRMNTEAFF	TGCAGCGTTAGTTGGGGGGTTGTGACAGGAAGAATGAACACTGAAGCTTTCTTT	TRBJ1-1	.	.	TRBV29-1
CASRNRRQGSYHQNTGELFF	TGTGCCAGCAGAAACCGGCGACAGGGCTCTTATCACCAGAACACCGGGGAGCTGTTTTTT	TRBJ2-2	TRBD1	few	TRBV11-2
CASSQASGGAARETQYF	TGTGCCAGCAGCCAAGCTAGCGGGGGGGCAGCCCGGGAGACCCAGTACTTC	TRBJ2-5	TRBD2	.	TRBV3-1
CASSQVAVGNLYGYTF	TGCGCCAGCAGCCAAGTAGCTGTAGGAAACCTCTATGGCTACACCTTC	TRBJ1-2	.	.	TRBV4-3
CASSQNTGFSGNTIYF	TGTGCCAGCAGCCAGAATACAGGGTTCTCTGGAAACACCATATATTTT	TRBJ1-3	.	.	TRBV7-2
CASGFGLAGRADTQYF	TGTGCTAGTGGTTTCGGACTAGCGGGGAGGGCAGATACGCAGTATTTT	TRBJ2-3	TRBD2	.	TRBV12-5
CASSSYSNRDGEAFF	TGTGCCAGCAGTTCTTACTCCAACAGGGACGGGGAAGCTTTCTTT	TRBJ1-1	.	few	TRBV11-2
CASSQGPGQGSNEQFF	TGCGCCAGCAGCCAGGGGCCGGGACAGGGTAGCAATGAGCAGTTCTTC	TRBJ2-1	TRBD1	many	TRBV4-3
CASSGHWTGLATDTQYF	TGTGCCAGCAGTGGACACTGGACAGGGTTGGCCACAGATACGCAGTATTTT	TRBJ2-3	TRBD1	.	TRBV25-1
CASSSTGTPNTEAFF	TGCGCCAGCAGCTCCACCGGGACCCCGAACACTGAAGCTTTCTTT	TRBJ1-1	.	many	TRBV5-1
CASGDGTGEPDTQYF	TGCGCCAGCGGCGATGGGACAGGGGAGCCAGATACGCAGTATTTT	TRBJ2-3	TRBD1	few	TRBV5-1
CASSQDPAAGANVLTF	TGCGCCAGCAGCCAAGATCCGGCAGCTGGGGCCAACGTCCTGACTTTC	TRBJ2-6	.	.	TRBV4-3
CATSDFPSRDTQYF	TGTGCCACCAGTGATTTTCCTAGTCGAGATACGCAGTATTTT	TRBJ2-3	.	few	TRBV24-1
CASSPSASSGELFF	TGCGCCAGCAGCCCCTCGGCTTCGTCTGGGGAGCTGTTTTTT	TRBJ2-2	.	few	TRBV5-1
CASSLASQDEKLFF	TGTGCCAGCAGCTTAGCCAGTCAAGATGAAAAACTGTTTTTT	TRBJ1-4	.	.	TRBV7-9
CAIRDRGQPQHF	TGTGCCATCCGAGACAGGGGTCAGCCCCAGCATTTT	TRBJ1-5	TRBD1	few	TRBV6-2/TRBV6-3
CASSPEGSGGQGLEAFF	TGTGCCAGCAGTCCAGAGGGATCGGGAGGACAGGGCCTTGAAGCTTTCTTT	TRBJ1-1	TRBD1	.	TRBV9
CASSQEIGSPLHF	TGCGCCAGCAGCCAAGAAATCGGTTCACCCCTCCACTTT	TRBJ1-6	.	many	TRBV4-3
CASRPWTEETQYF	TGTGCCAGCAGACCGTGGACTGAGGAGACCCAGTACTTC	TRBJ2-5	.	many	TRBV6-2/TRBV6-3
CASSSKKGQSTDTQYF	TGTGCCAGCAGCTCAAAAAAGGGGCAGAGCACAGATACGCAGTATTTT	TRBJ2-3	.	.	TRBV7-9
CASSPRQGGQTQYF	TGCGCCAGCAGCCCCCGACAGGGGGGGCAGACCCAGTACTTC	TRBJ2-5	TRBD1	few	TRBV5-1